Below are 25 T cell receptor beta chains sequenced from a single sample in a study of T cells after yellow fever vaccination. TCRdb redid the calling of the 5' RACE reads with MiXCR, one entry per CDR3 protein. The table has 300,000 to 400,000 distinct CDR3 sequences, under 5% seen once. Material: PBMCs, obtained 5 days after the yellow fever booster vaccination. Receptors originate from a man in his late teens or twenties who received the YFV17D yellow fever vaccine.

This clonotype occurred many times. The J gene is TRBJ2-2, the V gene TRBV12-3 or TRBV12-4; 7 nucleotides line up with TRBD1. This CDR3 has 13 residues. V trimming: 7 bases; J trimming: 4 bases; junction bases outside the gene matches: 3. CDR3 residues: CASIRQGTGELFF. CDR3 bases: TGTGCCAGCATCAGACAGGGCACCGGGGAGCTGTTTTTT.

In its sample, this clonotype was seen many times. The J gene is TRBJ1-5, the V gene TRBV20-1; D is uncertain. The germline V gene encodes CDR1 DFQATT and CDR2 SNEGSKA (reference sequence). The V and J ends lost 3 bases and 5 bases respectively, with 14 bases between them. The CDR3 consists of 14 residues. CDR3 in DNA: TGCAGTGCTAGCAACCAGGAGGCGTATCAGCCCCAGCATTTT. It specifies CSASNQEAYQPQHF.

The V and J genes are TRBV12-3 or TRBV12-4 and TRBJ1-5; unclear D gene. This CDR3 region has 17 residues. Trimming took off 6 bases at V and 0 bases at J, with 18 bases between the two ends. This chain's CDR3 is CASSGEGWTYSNQPQHF. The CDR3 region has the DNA TGTGCCAGCAGCGGCGAGGGCTGGACCTATAGCAATCAGCCCCAGCATTTT.

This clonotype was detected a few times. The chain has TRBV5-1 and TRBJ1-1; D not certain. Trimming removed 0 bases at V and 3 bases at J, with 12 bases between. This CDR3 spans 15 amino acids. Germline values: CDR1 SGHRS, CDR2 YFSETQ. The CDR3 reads CASSLERIRDTEAFF. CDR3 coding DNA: TGCGCCAGCAGCTTGGAACGGATAAGGGACACTGAAGCTTTCTTT.

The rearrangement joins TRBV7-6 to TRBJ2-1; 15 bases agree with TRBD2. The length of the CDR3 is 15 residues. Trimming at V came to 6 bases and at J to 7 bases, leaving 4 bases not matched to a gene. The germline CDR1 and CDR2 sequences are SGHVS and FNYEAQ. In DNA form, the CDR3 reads TGTGCCAGCAGGGGACTAGCGGGGGGCCGGAATGAGCAGTTCTTC. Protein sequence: CASRGLAGGRNEQFF.

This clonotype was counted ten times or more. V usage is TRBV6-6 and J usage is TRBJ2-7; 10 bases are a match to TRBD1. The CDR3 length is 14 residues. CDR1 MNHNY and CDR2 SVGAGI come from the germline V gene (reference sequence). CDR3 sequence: CASRPGGTGVGHSV. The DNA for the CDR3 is TGTGCCAGCAGACCCGGAGGGACAGGGGTCGGCCATTCCGTC.

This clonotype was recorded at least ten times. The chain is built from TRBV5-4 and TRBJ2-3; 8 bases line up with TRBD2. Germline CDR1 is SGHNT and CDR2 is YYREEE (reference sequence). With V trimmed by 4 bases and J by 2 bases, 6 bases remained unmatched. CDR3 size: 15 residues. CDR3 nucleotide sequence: TGTGCCAGCAGCGGCAAGCGGGGGTTCACAGATACGCAGTATTTT. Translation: CASSGKRGFTDTQYF. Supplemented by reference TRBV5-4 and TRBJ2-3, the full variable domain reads ETGVTQSPTHLIKTRGQQVTLRCSSQSGHNTVSWYQQALGQGPQFIFQYYREEENGRGNFPPRFSGLQFPNYSSELNVNALELDDSALYLCASSGKRGFTDTQYFGPGTRLTVL.

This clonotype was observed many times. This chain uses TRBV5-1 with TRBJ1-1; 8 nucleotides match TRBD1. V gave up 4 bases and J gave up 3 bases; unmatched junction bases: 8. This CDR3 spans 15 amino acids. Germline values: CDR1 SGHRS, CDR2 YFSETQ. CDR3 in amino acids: CASSHGQGGHTEAFF. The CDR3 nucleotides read TGCGCCAGCAGCCACGGACAGGGAGGCCACACTGAAGCTTTCTTT.

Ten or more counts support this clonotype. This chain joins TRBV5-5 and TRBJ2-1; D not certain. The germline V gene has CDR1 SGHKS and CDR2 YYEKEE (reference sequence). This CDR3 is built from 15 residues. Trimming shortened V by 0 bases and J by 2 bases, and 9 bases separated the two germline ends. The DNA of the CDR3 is TGTGCCAGCAGCTTGGCCTGGGGTCCCTACAATGAGCAGTTCTTC. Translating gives CASSLAWGPYNEQFF.

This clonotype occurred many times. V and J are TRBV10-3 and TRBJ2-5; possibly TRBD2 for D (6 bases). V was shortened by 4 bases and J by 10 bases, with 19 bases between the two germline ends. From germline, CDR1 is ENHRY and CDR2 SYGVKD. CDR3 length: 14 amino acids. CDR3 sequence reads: CAISAISTTGDQYF. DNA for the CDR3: TGTGCCATCAGTGCGATATCGACAACGGGGGACCAGTACTTC.

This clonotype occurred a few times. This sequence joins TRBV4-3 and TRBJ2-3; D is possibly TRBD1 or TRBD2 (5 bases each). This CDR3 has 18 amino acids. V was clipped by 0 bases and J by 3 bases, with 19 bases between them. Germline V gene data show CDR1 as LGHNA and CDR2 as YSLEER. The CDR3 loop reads CASSQDGPSRGGTDTQYF. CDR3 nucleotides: TGCGCCAGCAGCCAAGACGGGCCTAGCCGGGGCGGAACAGATACGCAGTATTTT.

The CDR3 loop is CASSQVISQDSGGYTF. CDR3 nucleotide sequence: TGCGCCAGCAGCCAAGTTATCTCGCAAGATTCGGGAGGCTACACCTTC. V gene TRBV4-3 combines with J gene TRBJ1-2; D ambiguous. CDR1 is LGHNA and CDR2 is YSLEER in the germline V gene. Trimming took off 1 base at V and 8 bases at J, with 20 bases between the two ends. The CDR3 has 16 amino acids.

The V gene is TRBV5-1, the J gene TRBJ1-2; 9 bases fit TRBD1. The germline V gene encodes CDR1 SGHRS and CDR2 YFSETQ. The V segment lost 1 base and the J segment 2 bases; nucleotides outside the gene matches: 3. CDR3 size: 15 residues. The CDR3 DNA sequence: TGCGCCAGCAGCTTGAGGACAGGGGTGAACTATGGCTACACCTTC. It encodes CASSLRTGVNYGYTF. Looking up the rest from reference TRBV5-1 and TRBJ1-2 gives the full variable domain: KAGVTQTPRYLIKTRGQQVTLSCSPISGHRSVSWYQQTPGQGLQFLFEYFSETQRNKGNFPGRFSGRQFSNSRSEMNVSTLELGDSALYLCASSLRTGVNYGYTFGSGTRLTVV.

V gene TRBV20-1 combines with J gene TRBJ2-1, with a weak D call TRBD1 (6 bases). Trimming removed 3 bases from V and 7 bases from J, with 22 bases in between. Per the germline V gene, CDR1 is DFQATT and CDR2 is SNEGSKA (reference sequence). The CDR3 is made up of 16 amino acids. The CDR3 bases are TGCAGTGCTAGCGAGTGGTTTCGGGCAGGGGATAATGAGCAGTTCTTC. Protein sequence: CSASEWFRAGDNEQFF.

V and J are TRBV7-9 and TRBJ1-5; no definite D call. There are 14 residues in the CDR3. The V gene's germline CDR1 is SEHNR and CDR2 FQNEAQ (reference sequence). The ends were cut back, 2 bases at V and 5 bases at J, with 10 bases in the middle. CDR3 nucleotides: TGTGCCAGCAGCTTAATCGCGGGCGATCAGCCCCAGCATTTT. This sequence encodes CASSLIAGDQPQHF.

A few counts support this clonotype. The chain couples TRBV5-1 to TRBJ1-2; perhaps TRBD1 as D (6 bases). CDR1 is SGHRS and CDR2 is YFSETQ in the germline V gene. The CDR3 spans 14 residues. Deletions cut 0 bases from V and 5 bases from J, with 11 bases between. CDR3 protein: CASSLEDRRYGYTF. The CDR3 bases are TGCGCCAGCAGCTTGGAGGACAGAAGATATGGCTACACCTTC.

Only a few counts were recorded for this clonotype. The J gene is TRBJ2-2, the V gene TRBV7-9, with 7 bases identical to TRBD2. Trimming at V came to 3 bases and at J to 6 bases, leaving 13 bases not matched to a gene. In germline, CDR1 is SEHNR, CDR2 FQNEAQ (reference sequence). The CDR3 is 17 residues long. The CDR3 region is CASSLWAAKRGSGELFF. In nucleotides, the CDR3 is TGTGCCAGCAGCTTGTGGGCCGCTAAGCGGGGATCCGGGGAGCTGTTTTTT.

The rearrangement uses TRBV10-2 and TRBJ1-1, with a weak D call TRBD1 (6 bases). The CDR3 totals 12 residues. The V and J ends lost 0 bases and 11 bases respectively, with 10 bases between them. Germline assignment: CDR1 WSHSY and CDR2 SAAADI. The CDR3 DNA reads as TGCGCCAGCAGTGAGTCGGCGGGGGCGGCTTTCTTT. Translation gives CASSESAGAAFF.

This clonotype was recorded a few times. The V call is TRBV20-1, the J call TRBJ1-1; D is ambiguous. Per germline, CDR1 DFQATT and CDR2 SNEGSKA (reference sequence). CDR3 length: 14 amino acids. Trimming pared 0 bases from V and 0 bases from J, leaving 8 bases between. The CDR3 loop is CSARDFNLNTEAFF. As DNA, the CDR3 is TGCAGTGCTAGAGACTTTAATCTGAACACTGAAGCTTTCTTT.

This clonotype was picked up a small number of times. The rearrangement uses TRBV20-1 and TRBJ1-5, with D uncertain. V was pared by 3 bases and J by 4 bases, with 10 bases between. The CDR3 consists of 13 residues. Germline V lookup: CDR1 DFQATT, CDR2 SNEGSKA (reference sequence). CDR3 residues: CSASSAVNQPQHF. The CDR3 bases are TGCAGTGCTAGCTCGGCAGTTAATCAGCCCCAGCATTTT.

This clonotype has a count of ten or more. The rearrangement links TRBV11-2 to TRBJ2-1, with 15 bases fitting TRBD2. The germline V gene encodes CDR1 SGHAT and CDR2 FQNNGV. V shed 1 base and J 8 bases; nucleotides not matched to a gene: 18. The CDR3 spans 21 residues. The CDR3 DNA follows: TGTGCCAGCAGCTTAGGGGGCTTTGGCAGGCTGGGACTAGCGGGGGGTGATGAGCAGTTCTTC. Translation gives CASSLGGFGRLGLAGGDEQFF.

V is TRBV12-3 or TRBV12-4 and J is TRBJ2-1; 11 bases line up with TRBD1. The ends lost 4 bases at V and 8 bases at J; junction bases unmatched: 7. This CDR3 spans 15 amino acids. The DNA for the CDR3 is TGTGCCAGCAGTTACAGGACAGGGGGCTATGATGAGCAGTTCTTC. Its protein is CASSYRTGGYDEQFF.

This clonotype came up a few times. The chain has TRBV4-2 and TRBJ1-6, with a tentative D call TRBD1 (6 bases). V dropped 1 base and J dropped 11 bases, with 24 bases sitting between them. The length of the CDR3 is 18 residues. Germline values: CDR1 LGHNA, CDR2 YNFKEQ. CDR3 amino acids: CASSQVIKGGLGSPPLHF. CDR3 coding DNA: TGTGCCAGCAGCCAAGTTATAAAGGGGGGGCTTGGCTCTCCACCCCTCCACTTT.

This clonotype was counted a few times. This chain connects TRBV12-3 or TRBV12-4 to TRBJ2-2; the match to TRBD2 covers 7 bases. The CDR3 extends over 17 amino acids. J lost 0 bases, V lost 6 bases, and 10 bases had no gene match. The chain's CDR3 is CASSALGGGPNTGELFF. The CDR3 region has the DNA TGTGCCAGCAGCGCCCTTGGCGGGGGTCCGAACACCGGGGAGCTGTTTTTT.

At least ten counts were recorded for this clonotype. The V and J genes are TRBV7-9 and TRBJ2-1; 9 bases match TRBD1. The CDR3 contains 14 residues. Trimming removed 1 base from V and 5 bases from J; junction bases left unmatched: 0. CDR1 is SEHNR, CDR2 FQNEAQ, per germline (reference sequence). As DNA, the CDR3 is TGTGCCAGCAGCTTAGGACAGGGGGACAATGAGCAGTTCTTC. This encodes CASSLGQGDNEQFF.